This TCR beta chain was recovered during a study of glioma-infiltrating T cells after dendritic cell vaccination (dated by TCRdb to about 2016). For the wider study: A cohort of roughly 15 glioblastoma patients from Phase I and II dendritic cell vaccination trials was included, of whom 9 were newly diagnosed and 6 had recurrent disease. Autologous tumor lysate-pulsed dendritic cell vaccination was administered to the patients between the early 2000s and the early 2010s. The vaccine consisted of monocyte-derived dendritic cells cultured less than eight days with IL-4 and GM-CSF, then pulsed overnight with autologous tumor lysate. Patients received three intradermal dendritic cell vaccine injections at biweekly intervals in the arm below the axilla. Tumor-infiltrating lymphocyte content was quantified and tumor and blood repertoires were compared in dendritic cell-vaccinated glioblastoma patients by deep sequencing of TCR beta CDR3 regions. Survival after dendritic cell vaccination was correlated with TCR sequencing metrics, such as TIL content and the overlap between tumor and blood repertoires.

To be selected, patients needed enough residual fresh-frozen tumor tissue and more than two years of available survival data. Although molecular status otherwise differed among the glioblastoma patients, no patient had an isocitrate dehydrogenase mutation. PBMC were collected before vaccination, two weeks after the third vaccination, and at tumor progression if progression occurred. Genomic DNA was extracted with the Qiagen DNeasy Blood extraction Kit. A few counts support this clone. The target of this receptor is not known. Qualities for individual bases were not recorded, and no much larger clone is one base off. Relative to germline, V is missing 4 bases and J is missing 3 bases, with 3 bases of the junction outside any gene match. Sequences LGHNA (CDR1) and YNFKEQ (CDR2) are obtained from the germline V gene. The CDR3 goes from the cysteine to the phenylalanine over 15 residues. Only the CDR3 part of the read is kept: 45 bases, read in frame from the first base.

Using the immunoSEQ assay, TCRB CDR3 regions were amplified from 2 to 2.5 micrograms of genomic DNA, or from all available DNA when less than that was on hand. For multiplex PCR, 60 forward primers for TCR V beta segments and 13 reverse primers for J beta segments were used. To estimate reads per starting template, synthetic control templates were spiked into each sample at limiting dilution. Sequencing produced 87 bp reads on the Illumina HiSeq System. Turning to the authors' computational methods: PCR and sequencing errors were removed by a nearest neighbor algorithm that merged closely related sequences. TCR overlap was defined as the percentage of unique tumor TCR beta sequences that were also present in the same patient's peripheral blood. TCRdb's version of the immuneACCESS table is confined to in-frame rearrangements and falls short of the full clone set. An unresolved V gene accounts for under half of the shortfall where checked; the remainder is of unknown origin. V, J and clone size are those of that table, while D and trimming were read from the DNA. The sample records about 100,000 clones, roughly three quarters of which are singletons. Clones ranked in the top ten supply around 6% of the sample.

Broader findings and caveats from the paper: The cohort was small and heterogeneous, with few patients having full blood and tumor sets and even fewer initial-recurrent tumor pairs. TCR clonality showed no direct relationship with survival, which suggests that a diverse polyclonal response may be important. After dendritic cell vaccination, a higher estimated pretreatment TIL content predicted longer time to progression and longer overall survival. The TCR overlap response model with three groups was called speculative and said to need prospective validation.

This specimen was blood, taken before dendritic cell vaccination. The receptor's source is a human donor with glioblastoma. Recombination connected TRBV4-2 to TRBJ2-1, with TRBD2 identical over 10 junction bases. The sequence in DNA is TGTGCCAGCAGCCCGCGGACTAGCGGCTACAATGAGCAGTTCTTC. Its protein is CASSPRTSGYNEQFF.